This T cell receptor (beta chain) was recovered during a study of CD8+CD57+ T cells in acquired aplastic anemia. Profiles of TCR beta VDJ and CDR3 were generated from a genomic DNA template. From the reads, TCRdb called clonotypes with MiXCR, one entry per CDR3 protein. The sample carries about 470,000 distinct CDR3 sequences, over 25% recorded once. All sequencing subjects had displayed CD8+CD57+ cell expansion on flow cytometry. The V gene lost 6 bases and the J gene lost 3 bases, with 12 bases spanning the gap. This CDR3 contains 13 residues. Germline CDR1 and CDR2: MNHEY and SMNVEV (reference sequence).

This rearrangement joins TRBV27 to TRBJ2-7, with a tentative D call TRBD2 (6 bases). This TCR derives from a human donor with aplastic anemia. The specimen was sorted CD4+, CD8+, or CD8+CD57+ T cells (not recorded which) from PBMCs. In DNA form, the CDR3 reads TGTGCCAGCAGCTATAGGGAGGACTACGAGCAGTACTTC. Amino acid sequence: CASSYREDYEQYF.